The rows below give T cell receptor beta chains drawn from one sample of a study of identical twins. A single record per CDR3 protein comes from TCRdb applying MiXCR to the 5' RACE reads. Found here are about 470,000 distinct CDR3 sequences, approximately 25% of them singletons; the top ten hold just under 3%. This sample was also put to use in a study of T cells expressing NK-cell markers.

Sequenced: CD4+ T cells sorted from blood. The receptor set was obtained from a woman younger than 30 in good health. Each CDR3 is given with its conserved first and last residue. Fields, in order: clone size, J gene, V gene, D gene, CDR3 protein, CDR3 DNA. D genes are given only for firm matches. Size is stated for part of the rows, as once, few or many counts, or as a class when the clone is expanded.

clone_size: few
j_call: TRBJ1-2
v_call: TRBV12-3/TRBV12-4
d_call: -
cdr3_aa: CASSYFRGYTF
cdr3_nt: TGTGCCAGCAGTTATTTCCGTGGCTACACCTTC

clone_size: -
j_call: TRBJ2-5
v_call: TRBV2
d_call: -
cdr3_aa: CASSPLGAQYF
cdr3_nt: TGTGCCAGCAGCCCCCTGGGGGCCCAGTACTTC

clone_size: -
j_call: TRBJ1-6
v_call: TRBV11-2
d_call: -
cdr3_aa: CASSLEGPHYNSPLHF
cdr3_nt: TGTGCCAGCAGCTTAGAGGGGCCGCACTATAATTCACCCCTCCACTTT

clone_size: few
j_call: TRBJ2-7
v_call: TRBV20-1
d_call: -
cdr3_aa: CSASSDRYEQYF
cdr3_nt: TGCAGTGCTAGTTCCGACAGGTACGAGCAGTACTTC

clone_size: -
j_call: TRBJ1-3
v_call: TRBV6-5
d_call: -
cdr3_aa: CASSYSRSGNTIYF
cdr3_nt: TGTGCCAGCAGTTACTCTCGGTCTGGAAACACCATATATTTT

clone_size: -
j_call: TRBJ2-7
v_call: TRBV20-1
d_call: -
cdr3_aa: CSAEGDGGRVYEQYF
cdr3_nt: TGCAGTGCTGAGGGGGATGGTGGGAGGGTTTACGAGCAGTACTTC

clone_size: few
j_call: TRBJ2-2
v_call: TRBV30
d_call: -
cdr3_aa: CAQTRGSLTGELFF
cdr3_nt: TGTGCCCAAACCAGAGGGAGTCTCACCGGGGAGCTGTTTTTT

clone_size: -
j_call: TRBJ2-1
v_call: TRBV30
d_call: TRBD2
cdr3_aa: CAWSKLAGVTNEQFF
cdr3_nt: TGTGCCTGGAGTAAGCTAGCGGGAGTAACCAATGAGCAGTTCTTC

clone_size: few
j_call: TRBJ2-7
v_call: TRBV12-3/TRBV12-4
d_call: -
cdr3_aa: CASGGSGYEQYF
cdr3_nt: TGTGCCAGCGGGGGTAGCGGTTACGAGCAGTACTTC

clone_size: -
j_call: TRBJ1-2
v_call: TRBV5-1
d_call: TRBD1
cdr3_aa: CASSFGGQANYGYTF
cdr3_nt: TGCGCCAGCAGCTTCGGCGGACAGGCCAACTATGGCTACACCTTC

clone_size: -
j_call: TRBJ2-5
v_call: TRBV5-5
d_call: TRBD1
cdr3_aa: CASSLDRGDFETQYF
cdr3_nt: TGTGCCAGCAGCTTGGACAGGGGGGATTTCGAGACCCAGTACTTC

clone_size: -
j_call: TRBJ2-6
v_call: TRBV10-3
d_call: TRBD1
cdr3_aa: CAISSGDRAHSGANVLTF
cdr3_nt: TGTGCCATCAGTTCAGGGGACAGGGCTCACTCTGGGGCCAACGTCCTGACTTTC

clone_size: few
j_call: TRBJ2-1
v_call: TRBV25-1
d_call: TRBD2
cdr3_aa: CASSVGTSPYSYNEQFF
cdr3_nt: TGTGCCAGCAGTGTGGGGACTAGCCCCTACTCCTACAATGAGCAGTTCTTC

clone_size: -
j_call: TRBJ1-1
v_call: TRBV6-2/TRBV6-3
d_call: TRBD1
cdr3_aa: CASSDFTTGRNTEAFF
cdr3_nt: TGTGCCAGCAGTGATTTTACGACAGGGAGGAACACTGAAGCTTTCTTT

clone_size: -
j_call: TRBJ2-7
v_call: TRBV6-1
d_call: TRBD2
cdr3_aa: CASSHPGTSYEQYF
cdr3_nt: TGTGCCAGCAGTCATCCCGGGACTAGCTACGAGCAGTACTTC

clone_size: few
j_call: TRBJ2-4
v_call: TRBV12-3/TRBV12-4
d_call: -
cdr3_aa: CASSLQVSTRNIQYF
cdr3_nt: TGTGCCAGCAGTTTACAGGTGTCCACCAGGAACATTCAGTACTTC

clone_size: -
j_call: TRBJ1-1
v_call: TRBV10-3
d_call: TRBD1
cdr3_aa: CAISPDRALTTEAFF
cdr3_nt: TGTGCCATCAGCCCCGACAGGGCCTTAACCACTGAAGCTTTCTTT

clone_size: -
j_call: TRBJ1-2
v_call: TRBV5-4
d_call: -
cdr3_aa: CASSLKGSNYGYTF
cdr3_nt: TGTGCCAGCAGCTTGAAAGGTTCTAACTATGGCTACACCTTC